This TCR beta chain was captured by sequencing in a study of regulatory T cells in long-lasting Graves disease. Trimming removed 0 bases from V and 5 bases from J; junction bases left unmatched: 0. The CDR3 is 13 amino acids. Germline V gene data show CDR1 as SGDLS and CDR2 as YYNGEE. This clonotype was detected ten times or more. Specified time point: newly diagnosed GD, antithyroid drugs for less than 3 months. PBMCs provided the RNA from which the TCR library was made. HTBI primers from iRepertoire and Arm-PCR of CDR3 regions yielded the TCR beta libraries. TCRdb ran MiXCR on the multiplex PCR reads and lists one entry per CDR3 protein. The sample yields around 400,000 distinct CDR3 sequences, 12% seen once. The data were also submitted as part of a second study, on T cells in Graves' hyperthyroidism and ophthalmopathy. From that report: Among thyroid clonotypes expanded above 0.001, most also appeared in blood.

The sequencing used peripheral blood mononuclear cells (PBMCs), collected at new diagnosis, from a patient treated with antithyroid drugs. This TCR was recovered from a woman between 18 and 30 years old with Graves disease. This chain joins TRBV9 and TRBJ1-2; 8 bases are a match to TRBD1. The CDR3 here is CASSVGTGYGYTF. The CDR3 DNA sequence: TGTGCCAGCAGCGTAGGGACAGGGTATGGCTACACCTTC.